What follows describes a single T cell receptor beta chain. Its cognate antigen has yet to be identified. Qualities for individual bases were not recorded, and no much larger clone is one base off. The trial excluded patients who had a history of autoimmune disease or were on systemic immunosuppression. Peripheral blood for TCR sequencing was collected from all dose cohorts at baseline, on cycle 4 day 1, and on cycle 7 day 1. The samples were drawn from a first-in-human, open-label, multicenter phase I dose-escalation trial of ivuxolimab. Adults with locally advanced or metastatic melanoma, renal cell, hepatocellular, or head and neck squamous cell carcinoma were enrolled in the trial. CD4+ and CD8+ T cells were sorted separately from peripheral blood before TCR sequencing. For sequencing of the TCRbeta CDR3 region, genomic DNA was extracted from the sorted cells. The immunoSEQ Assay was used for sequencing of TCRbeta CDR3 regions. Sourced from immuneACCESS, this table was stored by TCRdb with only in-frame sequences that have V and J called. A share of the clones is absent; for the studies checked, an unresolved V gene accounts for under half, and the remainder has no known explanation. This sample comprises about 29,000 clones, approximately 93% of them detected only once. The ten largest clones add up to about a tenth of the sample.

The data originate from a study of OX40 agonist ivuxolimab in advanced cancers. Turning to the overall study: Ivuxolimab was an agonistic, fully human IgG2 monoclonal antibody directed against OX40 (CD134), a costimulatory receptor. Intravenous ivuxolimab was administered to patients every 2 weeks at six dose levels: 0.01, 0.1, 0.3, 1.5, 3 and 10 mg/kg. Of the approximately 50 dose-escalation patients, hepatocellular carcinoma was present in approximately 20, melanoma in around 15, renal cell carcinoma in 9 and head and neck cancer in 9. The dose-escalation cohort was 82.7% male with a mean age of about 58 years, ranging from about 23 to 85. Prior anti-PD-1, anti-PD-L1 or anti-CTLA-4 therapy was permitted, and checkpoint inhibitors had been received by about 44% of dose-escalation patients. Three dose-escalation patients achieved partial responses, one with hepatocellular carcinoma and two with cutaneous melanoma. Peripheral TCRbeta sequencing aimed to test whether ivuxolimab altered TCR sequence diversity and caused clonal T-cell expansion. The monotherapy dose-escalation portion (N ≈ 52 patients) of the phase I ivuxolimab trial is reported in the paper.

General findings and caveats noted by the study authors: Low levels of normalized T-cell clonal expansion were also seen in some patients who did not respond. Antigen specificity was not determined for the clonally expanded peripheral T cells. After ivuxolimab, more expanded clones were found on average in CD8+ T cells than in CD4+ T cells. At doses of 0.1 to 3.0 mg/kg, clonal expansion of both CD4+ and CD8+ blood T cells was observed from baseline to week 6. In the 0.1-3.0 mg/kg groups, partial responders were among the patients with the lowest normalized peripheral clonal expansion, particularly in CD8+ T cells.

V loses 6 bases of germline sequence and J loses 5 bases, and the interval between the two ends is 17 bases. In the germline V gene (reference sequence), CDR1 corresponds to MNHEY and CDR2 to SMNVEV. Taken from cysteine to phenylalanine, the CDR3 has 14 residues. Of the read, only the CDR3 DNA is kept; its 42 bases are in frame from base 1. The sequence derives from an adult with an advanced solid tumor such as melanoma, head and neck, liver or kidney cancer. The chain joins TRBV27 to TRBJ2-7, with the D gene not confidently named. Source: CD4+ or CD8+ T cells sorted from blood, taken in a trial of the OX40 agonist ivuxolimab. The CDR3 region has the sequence CASSPTPGLDEQYF. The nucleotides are TGTGCCAGCAGCCCGACCCCGGGTTTGGACGAGCAGTACTTC.